This T cell receptor (beta chain) originates from a study of cytomegalovirus exposure and HLA in healthy donors. Study outcomes and limitations: Subsequent analysis found a tendency for first-cohort TCR clusters to co-occur within the 110 or so validation repertoires. Most TCR sequences were rare, but some public TCRs occurred in many donors. According to the study, 150 to 200 TCR beta chains were cytomegalovirus-associated.

Data came from immunoSEQ multiplex PCR; TCRdb stores just in-frame clones and leaves some out. The table includes 250,000 to 350,000 clones, roughly 90% detected once. In the case of this clone: No antigen is known for it.

Per the germline V gene, CDR1 is MDHEN and CDR2 is SYDVKM. Losses at the gene ends were 10 bases for V and 8 bases for J; bases not matched to a gene: 5. CDR3 length equals 11 residues. The source is a woman younger than 30 in good health and CMV-seronegative. The sample taken for sequencing was PBMCs. The rearrangement links TRBV28 to TRBJ1-2; 9 bases line up with TRBD1. The CDR3 sequence is CATHRGHGYTF. The DNA of the CDR3 is TGTGCCACCCACAGGGGGCACGGCTACACCTTC.